Listed below are T cell receptor beta chains from one sample, sequenced in a study of shared clonotypes between healthy human individuals. Libraries were prepared by immunoSEQ multiplex PCR; TCRdb keeps only in-frame clonotypes and omits some of them. The profile shows about 640,000 clones, approximately 79% of them singletons. Sequencing input: memory CD4+ T cells sorted from blood. The origin of the receptors is a woman in her 30s in good health. The CDR3 runs from the conserved cysteine through the conserved F or W. D genes are given only for firm matches. Only part of the rows carry a size: once, few, many, or a class if the clone is expanded.

abundance,j_gene,len,d_gene,v_gene,CDR3nt,CDR3aa
NA,TRBJ2-6,15,NA,TRBV27,TGTGCCAGCAGTTTAGGTACCTCTGGGGCCAACGTCCTGACTTTC,CASSLGTSGANVLTF
NA,TRBJ2-5,12,NA,TRBV5-4,TGTGCCAGCAGCTTCGACAGCGACAATCAGTACTTC,CASSFDSDNQYF
NA,TRBJ1-5,12,NA,TRBV25-1,TGTGCCAGCAGACTCAATAATCAGCCCCAGCATTTT,CASRLNNQPQHF
NA,TRBJ1-3,15,NA,TRBV4-1,TGCGCCAGCAGCCAAGAGTTCTGGGCGGGGAACACCATATATTTT,CASSQEFWAGNTIYF
NA,TRBJ2-5,16,NA,TRBV14,TGTGCCAGCAGCCAAGGGGCAGGGGTAACAAGAGGGACCCAGTACTTC,CASSQGAGVTRGTQYF
NA,TRBJ2-1,15,TRBD2,TRBV5-1,TGCGCCAGCAGCCCCCAGGGGACTAGCGGAGCCGAGCAGTTCTTC,CASSPQGTSGAEQFF
NA,TRBJ1-2,13,TRBD1,TRBV30,TGTGCCTGGACCGGGACAGTCGTTCTCGGCTACACCTTC,CAWTGTVVLGYTF
NA,TRBJ2-7,12,NA,TRBV29-1,TGCAGCGTTGATCACGGAGCCTACGAGCAGTACTTC,CSVDHGAYEQYF
NA,TRBJ2-7,15,NA,TRBV6-5,TGTGCCAGCAGTTTCAACTCCGCGAGCTCCTACGAGCAGTACTTC,CASSFNSASSYEQYF
once,TRBJ2-5,14,TRBD1,TRBV7-2,TGTGCCAGCAGCTTAGGACAGGGCTCAGAGACCCAGTACTTC,CASSLGQGSETQYF
NA,TRBJ1-4,14,NA,TRBV28,TGTGCCAGCATGGGGGCCGCAACTAATGAAAAACTGTTTTTT,CASMGAATNEKLFF
NA,TRBJ2-7,20,TRBD2,TRBV11-2,TGTGCCAGCAGCTTAGATTGGGTACATACTAGCGGGAGATCCTCCTACGAGCAGTACTTC,CASSLDWVHTSGRSSYEQYF
NA,TRBJ1-1,12,NA,TRBV14,TGTGCCAGCAGCGTACCCGGGATTCAAGCTTTCTTT,CASSVPGIQAFF
NA,TRBJ2-7,13,NA,TRBV19,TGTGCCAGTAGCCGGGGCAGGGCCTACGAGCAGTACTTC,CASSRGRAYEQYF
NA,TRBJ2-2,14,TRBD2,TRBV11-3,TGTGCCAGCAGCTTTGGACTAGACCCCGGGGAGCTGTTTTTT,CASSFGLDPGELFF
NA,TRBJ1-5,14,NA,TRBV2,TGTGCCAGCAGTGAAGGGCGGTTTAATCAGCCCCAGCATTTT,CASSEGRFNQPQHF
NA,TRBJ2-3,15,NA,TRBV13,TGTGCCAGCAGCTCCTTAGTATCTGGCACAGATACGCAGTATTTT,CASSSLVSGTDTQYF
NA,TRBJ2-1,15,NA,TRBV9,TGTGCCAGCAGCGTAGTGGACCACCCGGCCAATGAGCAGTTCTTC,CASSVVDHPANEQFF
NA,TRBJ1-1,15,NA,TRBV19,TGTGCCAGTAGTATAGAGGGGTGGAGGAACACTGAAGCTTTCTTT,CASSIEGWRNTEAFF
NA,TRBJ1-1,10,NA,TRBV28,TGTGCCAGCAGGTCGACGAAAGCTTTCTTT,CASRSTKAFF
NA,TRBJ1-1,15,NA,TRBV19,TGTGCCAGTATTGGGATAGGGCCTATGAACACTGAAGCTTTCTTT,CASIGIGPMNTEAFF
once,TRBJ2-2,16,TRBD2,TRBV30,TGTGCCTGTACCGGGACTAGCGGGACGAACACCGGGGAGCTGTTTTTT,CACTGTSGTNTGELFF
few,TRBJ2-5,16,NA,TRBV11-2,TGTGCCAGCAGCTTAGATCCTCCAGGGTCGGGAGAGACCCAGTACTTC,CASSLDPPGSGETQYF
NA,TRBJ1-5,14,NA,TRBV4-1,TGCGCCAGCAGCGGAACAGGTCACAATCAGCCCCAGCATTTT,CASSGTGHNQPQHF
NA,TRBJ2-1,13,TRBD1,TRBV6-5,TGTGCCAGCAGTTACAACAGGGGGGATGAGCAGTTCTTC,CASSYNRGDEQFF
few,TRBJ2-1,15,TRBD2,TRBV28,TGTGCCAGCAGTACCGGGACTAGCGGGTCTCATGAGCAGTTCTTC,CASSTGTSGSHEQFF
NA,TRBJ2-5,16,TRBD2,TRBV4-2,TGTGCCAGCAGCCAAGGGATAGCGGGAGTTCAGGAGACCCAGTACTTC,CASSQGIAGVQETQYF
NA,TRBJ1-2,15,NA,TRBV6-5,TGTGCCAGCCGAAAAACCCAAGAGGGGGGCTATGGCTACACCTTC,CASRKTQEGGYGYTF
NA,TRBJ2-4,15,TRBD2,TRBV4-1,TGCGCCAGCAGCCAAGATAGCGGGGAAGGACACATTCAGTACTTC,CASSQDSGEGHIQYF
NA,TRBJ2-7,12,NA,TRBV7-8,TGTGCCAGCAGCAGGAGGGACTACGAGCAGTACTTC,CASSRRDYEQYF
NA,TRBJ1-2,14,NA,TRBV2,TGTGCCAGCAGTGGGAGGGGCAGTAACTATGGCTACACCTTC,CASSGRGSNYGYTF
NA,TRBJ2-2,15,NA,TRBV7-9,TGTGCCAGCAGCTTATATCGGGGGCGGTCCGGGGAGCTGTTTTTT,CASSLYRGRSGELFF
few,TRBJ2-2,14,TRBD1,TRBV5-6,TGTGCCAGCAGCTCTACAGGGGTCACCGGGGAGCTGTTTTTT,CASSSTGVTGELFF